Included here is one T cell receptor (beta chain) sequence, with context. The sample comes from a study of cytotoxic CD8 clonotypes in ibrutinib-treated CLL. About the research overall: The average sample held around 260,000 productive templates and around 87,000 productive rearrangements.

Roughly 1.8 micrograms of genomic DNA from cryopreserved PBMCs went into TCR beta libraries. J was trimmed by 7 bases and V by 8 bases; bases with no gene match: 6. The CDR3 has 13 amino acids. Germline V lookup: CDR1 MNHEY, CDR2 SMNVEV (reference sequence). Data came from immunoSEQ multiplex PCR; TCRdb stores just in-frame clones and leaves some out. The sample consists of approximately 300,000 clones, roughly 79% of them appearing once. The chain employs TRBV27 and TRBJ2-7; 12 positions match TRBD2. The sequence derives from a human donor with chronic lymphocytic leukemia. This specimen was PBMCs, taken before ibrutinib treatment. CDR3 sequence: CASRLAGAREQYF. As DNA, the CDR3 is TGTGCCAGCCGACTAGCGGGAGCTCGTGAGCAGTACTTC.